What follows are 9 T cell receptor beta chains derived from one specimen sequenced in a study of cytomegalovirus exposure and HLA in healthy donors. In the PCR, 60 Vbeta and 13 Jbeta primers were used. Clones were sequenced by immunoSEQ multiplex PCR, and TCRdb holds only the in-frame ones, with some missing. This table holds about 88,000 clones, more than 65% found once. Sequencing used PBMCs. The receptor source for this set is a man younger than 45 in good health and CMV-seronegative.

This clone was seen a handful of times. The J gene is TRBJ1-1, the V gene TRBV6-6; D call uncertain. Trimming removed 5 bases at V and 1 base at J, with 5 bases between. Germline CDR1 reads MNHNY; CDR2 reads SVGAGI (reference sequence). The CDR3 contains 12 residues. CDR3 sequence reads: CASSTGNTEAFF. CDR3 bases: TGTGCCAGCAGTACGGGGAACACTGAAGCTTTCTTT.

V gene TRBV12-5 combines with J gene TRBJ2-2; D possibly corresponds to TRBD2 (6 bases). The V end lost 3 bases, the J end lost 10 bases, and 21 bases lay between the germline ends. The CDR3 consists of 16 residues. Germline lookup yields CDR1 LGHNT and CDR2 FRNRAP. CDR3 loop: CASGFPRGEVAEELFF. The CDR3, as DNA: TGTGCTAGTGGTTTTCCGCGCGGGGAAGTTGCGGAGGAGCTGTTTTTT.

This chain connects TRBV25-1 to TRBJ2-7; tentative D call: TRBD1 (6 bases). Germline V gene sequence: CDR1 MGHDK, CDR2 SYGVNS. The CDR3 contains 14 residues. V was clipped by 4 bases and J by 4 bases, with 14 bases between them. CDR3 nucleotide sequence: TGTGCCAGCAGTGTCGGGACCCAGGGGTACGAGCAGTACTTC. It is translated as CASSVGTQGYEQYF.

V usage is TRBV2 and J usage is TRBJ2-7; D is unclear. The germline gives CDR1 SNHLY, CDR2 FYNNEI. V lost 3 bases to trimming and J lost 0 bases, with 3 bases between them. The CDR3 has 12 residues. Written as DNA, the CDR3 is TGTGCCAGCAGTGAGGCCTCCTACGAGCAGTACTTC. Protein product: CASSEASYEQYF.

CDR3 DNA: TGTGCCAGCAGCTTAGCGGGACAGGGGAACACCGGGGAGCTGTTTTTT. It specifies CASSLAGQGNTGELFF. This rearrangement joins TRBV7-2 to TRBJ2-2, with 9 bases identical to TRBD1. The CDR3 sequence is 16 residues long. Unmatched junction bases numbered 0, after V lost 0 bases and J lost 1 base. Germline values: CDR1 SGHTA, CDR2 FQGNSA.

The chain combines TRBV4-1 with TRBJ1-2; 7 bases are a match to TRBD1. V was pared by 1 base and J by 2 bases, with 7 bases of the junction left unmatched. The CDR3 length is 16 residues. Looked up from germline, CDR1 is MGHRA and CDR2 is YSYEKL. CDR3 DNA sequence: TGCGCCAGCAGCCAAGTGGGTCAGGGGGTGAACTATGGCTACACCTTC. The encoded protein is CASSQVGQGVNYGYTF.

CDR3 nucleotide sequence: TGTGCCAGCAGAACCCGGGACAAAATACGTGAAGCTTTCTTT. Its translation: CASRTRDKIREAFF. This rearrangement joins TRBV6-5 to TRBJ1-1; TRBD1 might be the D (6 bases). The CDR3 covers 14 residues. Germline V gives CDR1 MNHEY, CDR2 SVGAGI. The V end lost 6 bases, the J end lost 7 bases, and 18 bases lay between the germline ends.

The J gene is TRBJ2-7, the V gene TRBV29-1, with D possibly TRBD2 on 5 matching bases. V was trimmed by 0 bases and J by 4 bases, leaving 13 bases between them. Germline V gene data show CDR1 as SQVTM and CDR2 as ANQGSEA. The CDR3 extends over 14 amino acids. The CDR3 reads CSVEEGGPSYEQYF. In DNA, the CDR3 is TGCAGCGTTGAAGAAGGAGGTCCTTCTTACGAGCAGTACTTC.

The chain couples TRBV4-3 to TRBJ1-5; 7 bases map to TRBD1. V lost 4 bases and J lost 0; bases outside the gene matches: 9. This CDR3 region has 17 residues. Germline values: CDR1 LGHNA, CDR2 YSLEER. CDR3 region: CASSPGTGTVSNQPQHF. In DNA, the CDR3 is TGCGCCAGCAGCCCTGGTACCGGGACAGTTAGCAATCAGCCCCAGCATTTT.